The text below deals with one T cell receptor beta chain. This record comes from a study of blood T cell repertoires in COVID-19. Across the whole study: PBMCs, B-cell-depleted T cells, or T cells provided the cDNA or gDNA that made up the material.

The CDR3 sequence is 14 residues long. CDR1 is SEHNR and CDR2 is FQNEAQ in the germline V gene (reference sequence). With 4 bases removed from V and 5 bases from J, the gap between germline ends came to 14 bases. TCRdb keeps only in-frame clones here, not all; method: immunoSEQ multiplex PCR. This repertoire shows some 130,000 clones, about 80% found once; its top ten account for about 40%. The rearrangement uses TRBV7-9 and TRBJ1-2, with D possibly matching TRBD1 (5 bases). Sequencing was done on a sample of peripheral blood. The sequence came from a human donor in a cohort sampled during active COVID-19. The CDR3 bases are TGTGCCAGCAGCTCCGAAGTACGGACATATGGCTACACCTTC. Its translation: CASSSEVRTYGYTF.